This TCR beta chain was documented in a study of blood T cells in healthy people across ages. Primed by a sample-barcoded 5' primer and a J-beta primer mix, a second PCR proceeded for 7 to 11 cycles. Each cDNA molecule, via a template-switch adaptor with 12 random nucleotides, was tagged. TCRdb analysed the 5' RACE reads with MiXCR anew, one entry per CDR3 protein. Among more than 900,000 distinct CDR3 sequences listed, just under 30% were seen once. Peripheral blood was drawn, about 9.7 milliliters per donor. This clonotype was seen many times. In germline, CDR1 is MGHDK, CDR2 SYGVNS. This CDR3 is 15 amino acids long. V lost 3 bases to trimming and J lost 5 bases; unmatched junction nucleotides: 6. These sequences were also reported in another study, on T cells of mothers and their children. As that study records: The TCR beta CDR3 read count exceeded 8 million for each mother and was around 3.1 million for each child. Mothers and children who were related shared slightly more overlap than unrelated pairs, but not significantly more.

The sequenced sample was blood. The source of this sequence is a woman between 40 and 55 years old in good health. The chain is built from TRBV25-1 and TRBJ2-5; 10 bases line up with TRBD2. CDR3 region: CASSDPSGGGETQYF. The CDR3 coding sequence is TGTGCCAGCAGTGATCCTAGCGGGGGAGGGGAGACCCAGTACTTC.